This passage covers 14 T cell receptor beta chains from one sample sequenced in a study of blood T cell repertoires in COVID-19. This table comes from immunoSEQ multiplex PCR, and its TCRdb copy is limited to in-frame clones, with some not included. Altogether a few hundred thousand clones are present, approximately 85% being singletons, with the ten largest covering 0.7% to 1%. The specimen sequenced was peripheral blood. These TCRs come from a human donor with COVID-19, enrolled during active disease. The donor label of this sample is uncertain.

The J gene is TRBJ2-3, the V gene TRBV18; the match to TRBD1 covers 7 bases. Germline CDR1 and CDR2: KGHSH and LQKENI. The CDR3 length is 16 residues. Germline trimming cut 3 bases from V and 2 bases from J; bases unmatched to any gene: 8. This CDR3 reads CASSPWTGSYTDTQYF. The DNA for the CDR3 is TGTGCCAGCTCACCTTGGACAGGTTCTTACACAGATACGCAGTATTTT. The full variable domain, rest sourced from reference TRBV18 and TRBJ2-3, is NAGVMQNPRHLVRRRGQEARLRCSPMKGHSHVYWYRQLPEEGLKFMVYLQKENIIDESGMPKERFSAEFPKEGPSILRIQQVVRGDSAAYFCASSPWTGSYTDTQYFGPGTRLTVL.

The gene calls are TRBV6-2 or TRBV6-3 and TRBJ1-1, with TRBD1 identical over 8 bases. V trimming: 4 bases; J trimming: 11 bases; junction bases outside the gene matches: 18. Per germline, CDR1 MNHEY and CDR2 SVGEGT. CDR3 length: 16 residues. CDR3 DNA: TGTGCCAGCAGTTCTCGACAGGGGTTCGGGACCGTGTGGGCTTTCTTT. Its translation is CASSSRQGFGTVWAFF.

The CDR3 DNA follows: TGTGCCAGCAGCCCGGAACAGGGGTCCAACATTCAGTACTTC. Translating it yields CASSPEQGSNIQYF. The gene calls are TRBV5-5 and TRBJ2-4, with 7 bases aligning to TRBD1. The germline V gene has CDR1 SGHKS and CDR2 YYEKEE (reference sequence). V trimming: 4 bases; J trimming: 7 bases; junction bases outside the gene matches: 8. The length of the CDR3 is 14 residues.

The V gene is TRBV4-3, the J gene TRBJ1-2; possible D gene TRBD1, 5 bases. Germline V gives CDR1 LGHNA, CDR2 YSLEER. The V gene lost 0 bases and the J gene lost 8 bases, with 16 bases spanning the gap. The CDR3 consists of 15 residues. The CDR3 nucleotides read TGCGCCAGCAGCCAAGATTTGGTCGGGGGTCGAGGCTACACCTTC. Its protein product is CASSQDLVGGRGYTF.

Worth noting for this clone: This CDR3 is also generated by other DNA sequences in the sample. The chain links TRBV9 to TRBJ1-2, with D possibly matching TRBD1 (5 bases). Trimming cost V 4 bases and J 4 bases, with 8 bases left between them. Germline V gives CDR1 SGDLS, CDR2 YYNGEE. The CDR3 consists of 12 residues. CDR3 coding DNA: TGTGCCAGCAGCTTAGACAGCTATGGCTACACCTTC. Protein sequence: CASSLDSYGYTF.

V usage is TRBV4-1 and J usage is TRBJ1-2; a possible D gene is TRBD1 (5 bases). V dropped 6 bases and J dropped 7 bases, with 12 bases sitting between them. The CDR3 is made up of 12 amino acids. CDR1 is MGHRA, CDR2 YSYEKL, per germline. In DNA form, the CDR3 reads TGCGCCAGCAGGGGGGGAATTGCTGGCTACACCTTC. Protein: CASRGGIAGYTF.

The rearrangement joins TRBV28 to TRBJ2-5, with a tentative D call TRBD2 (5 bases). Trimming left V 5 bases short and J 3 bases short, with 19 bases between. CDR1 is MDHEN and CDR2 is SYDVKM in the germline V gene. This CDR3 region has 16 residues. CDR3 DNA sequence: TGTGCCAGCAGTCCCCCCCCTAGCACGTATGAAGAGACCCAGTACTTC. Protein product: CASSPPPSTYEETQYF.

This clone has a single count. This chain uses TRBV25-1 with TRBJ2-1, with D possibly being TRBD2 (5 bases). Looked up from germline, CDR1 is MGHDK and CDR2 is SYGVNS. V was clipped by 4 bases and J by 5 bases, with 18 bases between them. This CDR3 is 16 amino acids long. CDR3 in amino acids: CASSGPSSLVHNEQFF. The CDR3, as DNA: TGTGCCAGCAGTGGGCCCTCTAGCCTGGTTCACAATGAGCAGTTCTTC.

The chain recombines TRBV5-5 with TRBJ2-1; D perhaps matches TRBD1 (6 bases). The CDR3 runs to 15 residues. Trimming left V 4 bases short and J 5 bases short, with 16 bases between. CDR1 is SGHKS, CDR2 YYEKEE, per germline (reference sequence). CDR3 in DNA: TGTGCCAGCAGCCTTAGGTCTGGGGACAACAATGAGCAGTTCTTC. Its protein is CASSLRSGDNNEQFF.

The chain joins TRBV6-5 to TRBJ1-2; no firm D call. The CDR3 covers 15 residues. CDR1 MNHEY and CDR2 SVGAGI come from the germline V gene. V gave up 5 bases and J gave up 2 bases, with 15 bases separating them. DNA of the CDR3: TGTGCCAGCAGTCCCTGGCAGGACTTCAACTATGGCTACACCTTC. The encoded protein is CASSPWQDFNYGYTF.

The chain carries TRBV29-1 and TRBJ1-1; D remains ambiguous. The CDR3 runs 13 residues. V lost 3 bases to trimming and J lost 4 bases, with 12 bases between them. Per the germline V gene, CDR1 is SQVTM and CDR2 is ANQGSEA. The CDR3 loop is CSVEGQSGTEAFF. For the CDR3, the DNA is TGCAGCGTTGAGGGCCAGAGCGGCACTGAAGCTTTCTTT.

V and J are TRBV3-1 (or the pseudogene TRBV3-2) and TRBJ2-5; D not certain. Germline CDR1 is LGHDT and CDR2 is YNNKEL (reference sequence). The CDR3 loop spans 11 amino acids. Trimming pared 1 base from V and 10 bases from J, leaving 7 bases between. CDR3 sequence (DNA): TGTGCCAGCAGCCAAGTCGGTAACCAGTACTTC. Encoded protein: CASSQVGNQYF.

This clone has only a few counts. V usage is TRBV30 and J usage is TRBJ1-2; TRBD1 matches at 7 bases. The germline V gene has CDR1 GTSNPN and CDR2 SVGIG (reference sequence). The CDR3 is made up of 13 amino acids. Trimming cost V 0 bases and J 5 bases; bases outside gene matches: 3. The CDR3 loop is CAWSVQGPYGYTF. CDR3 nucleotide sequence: TGTGCCTGGAGTGTACAGGGGCCTTATGGCTACACCTTC.

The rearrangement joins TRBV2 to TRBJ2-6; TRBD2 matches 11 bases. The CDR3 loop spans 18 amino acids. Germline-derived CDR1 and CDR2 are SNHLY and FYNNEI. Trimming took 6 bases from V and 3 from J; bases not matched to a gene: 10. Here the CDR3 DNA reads TGTGCCAGCAGAGTACTAGCGGGAGCGATCGGTGGGGCCAACGTCCTGACTTTC. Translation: CASRVLAGAIGGANVLTF.